What follows are 22 T cell receptor beta chains derived from one specimen sequenced in a study of blood T cell repertoires in COVID-19. Here immunoSEQ multiplex PCR was the method, and the copy in TCRdb shows in-frame clones only, minus some. Of roughly 200,000 clones listed, 70% to 90% are singletons. Sequenced: peripheral blood. The receptors originated from an elderly woman with acute or convalescent COVID-19.

This chain uses TRBV11-2 with TRBJ1-2; no firm D call. The CDR3 has 12 residues. The germline V and J ends were trimmed by 4 bases and 8 bases, with 11 bases remaining between them. The germline V gene encodes CDR1 SGHAT and CDR2 FQNNGV. CDR3 bases: TGTGCCAGCAGCTCTCCGGCCGGGGGCTACACCTTC. Its translation: CASSSPAGGYTF.

The CDR3 is CASRAFVNTEAFF. CDR3 DNA: TGCGCCAGCAGAGCTTTTGTGAACACTGAAGCTTTCTTT. The chain employs TRBV4-3 and TRBJ1-1; D call uncertain. The CDR3 loop spans 13 amino acids. V lost 6 bases and J lost 0, with 8 bases in between. Germline V CDR1 and CDR2: LGHNA, YSLEER.

The V gene is TRBV29-1, the J gene TRBJ1-3; D possibly corresponds to TRBD1 (5 bases). V shed 1 base and J shed 3 bases, with 13 bases lying between them. The CDR3 length is 15 residues. Germline V gives CDR1 SQVTM, CDR2 ANQGSEA. CDR3 sequence: CSVEGQRGGGNTIYF. The CDR3 DNA sequence: TGCAGCGTTGAAGGGCAGCGGGGGGGTGGAAACACCATATATTTT.

The chain links TRBV10-3 to TRBJ1-6, with D unresolved. This CDR3 spans 14 amino acids. CDR1 and CDR2 (germline): ENHRY, SYGVKD. The V and J ends lost 4 bases and 10 bases respectively, with 14 bases between them. The CDR3 sequence is CAISGAGIGSPLHF. The CDR3 bases are TGTGCCATCAGTGGGGCAGGTATAGGATCACCCCTCCACTTT.

The chain couples TRBV11-2 to TRBJ2-5, with TRBD2 as a possible D gene (7 bases). The germline CDR1 and CDR2 sequences are SGHAT and FQNNGV. V was trimmed by 4 bases and J by 1 base, leaving 16 bases between them. CDR3 length: 16 amino acids. The CDR3 bases are TGTGCCAGCAGCTCTACCGCGGGGGCCACCCAAGAGACCCAGTACTTC. It codes for CASSSTAGATQETQYF.

The CDR3 spells CASSLVTGNYEQYF. Here the CDR3 DNA reads TGTGCCAGCAGCCTAGTGACAGGCAACTACGAGCAGTACTTC. V gene TRBV16 combines with J gene TRBJ2-7; possibly TRBD1 for D (6 bases). Trimming removed 4 bases at V and 3 bases at J, with 13 bases between. From germline, CDR1 is KGHSY and CDR2 FQNENV. The CDR3 has 14 residues.

The chain has TRBV6-6 and TRBJ1-3; 9 nucleotides agree with TRBD1. The CDR3 covers 17 residues. V was pared by 5 bases and J by 0 bases, with 8 bases of the junction left unmatched. Germline loops: CDR1 MNHNY, CDR2 SVGAGI (reference sequence). Here the CDR3 reads CASSQRTGALSGNTIYF. The CDR3 DNA reads TGTGCCAGCAGTCAACGGACAGGGGCTCTCTCTGGAAACACCATATATTTT.

This clone was recorded a few times. The chain carries TRBV6-5 and TRBJ2-7; 10 bases align to TRBD2. Looked up from germline, CDR1 is MNHEY and CDR2 is SVGAGI. The V segment lost 2 bases and the J segment 6 bases; nucleotides outside the gene matches: 7. This CDR3 region has 15 residues. The CDR3 DNA sequence: TGTGCCAGCAGTTACGCTCTAGCGGGAGTGGGCGAGCAGTACTTC. Its protein product is CASSYALAGVGEQYF.

This chain joins TRBV10-2 and TRBJ1-2; possible D gene TRBD1, 5 bases. Germline V lookup: CDR1 WSHSY, CDR2 SAAADI. The germline V and J ends were trimmed by 6 bases and 9 bases, with 17 bases remaining between them. The CDR3 spans 13 residues. CDR3: CASRGTGTSSYTF. The DNA of the CDR3 is TGCGCCAGCAGGGGGACCGGGACTAGTAGCTACACCTTC.

The rearrangement links TRBV18 to TRBJ2-3; 9 bases align to TRBD2. Losses at the gene ends were 3 bases for V and 2 bases for J; bases not matched to a gene: 6. Germline V gene data show CDR1 as KGHSH and CDR2 as LQKENI. There are 16 residues in the CDR3. CDR3 in DNA: TGTGCCAGCTCACCGGGGCTAGCGGGGATCACAGATACGCAGTATTTT. Translation gives CASSPGLAGITDTQYF.

The gene calls are TRBV15 and TRBJ2-3, with TRBD2 matching 10 bases. This CDR3 comprises 14 residues. Per the germline V gene, CDR1 is LNHNV and CDR2 is YYDKDF (reference sequence). The ends lost 8 bases at V and 5 bases at J; junction bases unmatched: 7. The CDR3 region has the DNA TGTGCCACCGCCGCTAGCGGGAGCGGAGATACGCAGTATTTT. Amino acids: CATAASGSGDTQYF.

The V gene is TRBV6-6, the J gene TRBJ2-1; TRBD2 agrees at 11 bases. Germline V lookup: CDR1 MNHNY, CDR2 SVGAGI (reference sequence). Trimming took 4 bases from V and 4 from J; bases not matched to a gene: 6. CDR3 length: 16 residues. CDR3 coding DNA: TGTGCCAGCAGTTCAACTAGCGGGAGAACGTACAATGAGCAGTTCTTC. Encoded protein: CASSSTSGRTYNEQFF.

Only one count was recorded for this clone. The rearrangement uses TRBV3-1 (or the pseudogene TRBV3-2) and TRBJ1-2, with 8 bases fitting TRBD1. The germline V gene encodes CDR1 LGHDT and CDR2 YNNKEL (reference sequence). The CDR3 consists of 16 residues. V lost 1 base, J lost 7 bases, and 11 bases stayed unmatched. The CDR3 here is CASSQGAAGGASGYTF. The CDR3 DNA reads TGTGCCAGCAGCCAAGGTGCGGCAGGGGGCGCTTCTGGCTACACCTTC.

The chain joins TRBV4-3 to TRBJ2-3, with a possible D match to TRBD1 (6 bases). V was clipped by 0 bases and J by 0 bases, with 13 bases between them. Germline V gene data show CDR1 as LGHNA and CDR2 as YSLEER. The CDR3 is 17 residues long. The CDR3: CASSQDYGTQSTDTQYF. The CDR3 region has the DNA TGCGCCAGCAGCCAAGATTACGGGACACAGAGCACAGATACGCAGTATTTT.

The V call is TRBV24-1, the J call TRBJ2-5; TRBD1 agrees at 8 bases. V shed 5 bases and J 7 bases; nucleotides not matched to a gene: 8. CDR3 length equals 14 residues. In germline, CDR1 is KGHDR, CDR2 SFDVKD. The CDR3 coding sequence is TGTGCCACCAGTGCCACAGGGGGTTCACGGACCCAGTACTTC. This sequence encodes CATSATGGSRTQYF.

The CDR3 region has the DNA TGCGCCAGCAGCCACCCGGCGCAGGGCGGCGGCTACACCTTC. Amino acids: CASSHPAQGGGYTF. The chain links TRBV4-1 to TRBJ1-2, with a weak D call TRBD1 (5 bases). V was cut by 3 bases and J by 8 bases, with 16 bases left in between. Germline CDR1 and CDR2: MGHRA and YSYEKL. There are 14 residues in the CDR3.

The chain's CDR3 is CASSQTGSGANVLTF. CDR3 nucleotides: TGCGCCAGCAGCCAAACAGGCTCTGGGGCCAACGTCCTGACTTTC. This chain joins TRBV5-1 and TRBJ2-6, with a tentative D call TRBD1 (5 bases). Germline lookup yields CDR1 SGHRS and CDR2 YFSETQ. The V gene lost 4 bases and the J gene lost 0 bases, with 8 bases spanning the gap. This CDR3 is built from 15 residues.

This clone has just a few counts. As DNA, the CDR3 is TGTGCCAGCAGTTACGTGGCCGCGAACACCGGGGAGCTGTTTTTT. Amino acid sequence: CASSYVAANTGELFF. The chain joins TRBV6-2 or TRBV6-3 to TRBJ2-2; no firm D call. V was cut by 2 bases and J by 0 bases, with 7 bases left in between. Germline V CDR1 and CDR2: MNHEY, SVGEGT. There are 15 residues in the CDR3.

V and J are TRBV6-2 or TRBV6-3 and TRBJ1-1; 8 bases match TRBD1. The V and J ends lost 6 bases and 5 bases, in that order; junction bases with no gene match: 14. The germline V gene encodes CDR1 MNHEY and CDR2 SVGEGT. The CDR3 runs 16 residues. CDR3 residues: CASSPMGQGARTEAFF. In DNA form, the CDR3 reads TGTGCCAGCAGCCCTATGGGCCAGGGGGCGAGGACTGAAGCTTTCTTT.

A single count supports this clone. This sequence joins TRBV19 and TRBJ2-3; D not resolved. V was cut by 1 base and J by 3 bases, with 5 bases left in between. CDR3 length equals 13 residues. Germline assignment: CDR1 LNHDA and CDR2 SQIVND (reference sequence). CDR3 region: CASSIAETDTQYF. The CDR3 nucleotides read TGTGCCAGTAGTATAGCCGAGACAGATACGCAGTATTTT.

The chain recombines TRBV5-1 with TRBJ2-2, with 10 bases fitting TRBD2. Germline-derived CDR1 and CDR2 are SGHRS and YFSETQ. With V trimmed by 4 bases and J by 8 bases, 5 bases remained unmatched. The CDR3 is made up of 14 amino acids. This CDR3 reads CASSRTSGLGELFF. CDR3 bases: TGCGCCAGCAGCAGGACTAGCGGTTTGGGGGAGCTGTTTTTT.

The chain couples TRBV28 to TRBJ2-7, with D maybe TRBD1 (7 bases). Trimming took 4 bases from V and 3 from J, leaving 16 bases between them. The CDR3 has 15 residues. The V gene's germline CDR1 is MDHEN and CDR2 SYDVKM. The CDR3 here is CASSSRQGGLYEQYF. The DNA of the CDR3 is TGTGCCAGCAGTTCCCGGCAGGGGGGTCTCTACGAGCAGTACTTC. The whole variable domain, remainder taken from reference TRBV28 and TRBJ2-7, is DVKVTQSSRYLVKRTGEKVFLECVQDMDHENMFWYRQDPGLGLRLIYFSYDVKMKEKGDIPEGYSVSREKKERFSLILESASTNQTSMYLCASSSRQGGLYEQYFGPGTRLTVT.